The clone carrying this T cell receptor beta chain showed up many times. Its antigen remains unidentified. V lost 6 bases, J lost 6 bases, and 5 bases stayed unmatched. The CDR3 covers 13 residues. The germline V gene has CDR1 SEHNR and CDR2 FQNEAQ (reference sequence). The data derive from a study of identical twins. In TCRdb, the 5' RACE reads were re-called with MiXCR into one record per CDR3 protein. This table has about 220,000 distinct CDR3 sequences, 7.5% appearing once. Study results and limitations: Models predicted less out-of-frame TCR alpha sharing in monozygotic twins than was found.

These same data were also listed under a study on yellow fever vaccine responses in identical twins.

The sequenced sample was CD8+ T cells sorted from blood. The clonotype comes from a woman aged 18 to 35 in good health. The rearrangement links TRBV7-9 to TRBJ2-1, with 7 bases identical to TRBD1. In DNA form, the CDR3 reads TGTGCCAGCAGAACCGGGACAGTCAATGAGCAGTTCTTC. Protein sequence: CASRTGTVNEQFF.